Each of the 14 T cell receptor beta chains below was sequenced from the same sample in a study of cytomegalovirus exposure and HLA in healthy donors. Researchers ran the PCR with 60 Vbeta and 13 Jbeta primers. Data came from immunoSEQ multiplex PCR; TCRdb stores just in-frame clones and leaves some out. The repertoire holds over 95,000 clones, with around two thirds as singletons. Sample: PBMCs. The receptors derive from a human donor in good health.

The V gene is TRBV27, the J gene TRBJ2-1, with TRBD1 as a possible D gene (5 bases). Germline assignment: CDR1 MNHEY and CDR2 SMNVEV (reference sequence). The V end lost 2 bases, the J end lost 0 bases, and 8 bases lay between the germline ends. This CDR3 has 15 amino acids. The CDR3 region has the DNA TGTGCCAGCAGTTTAGACAGTTTCTCCTACAATGAGCAGTTCTTC. Translation gives CASSLDSFSYNEQFF.

The V call is TRBV5-8, the J call TRBJ2-3; TRBD1 matches 9 bases. V trimming: 3 bases; J trimming: 2 bases; junction bases outside the gene matches: 7. Looked up from germline, CDR1 is SGHTS and CDR2 is YDEGEE. The CDR3 contains 16 residues. The CDR3 reads CASSSGDRDDTDTQYF. As DNA, the CDR3 is TGTGCCAGCAGCTCGGGGGACAGGGACGACACAGATACGCAGTATTTT.

This chain joins TRBV28 and TRBJ2-5; 7 bases agree with TRBD1. The end of the DNA fits TRBJ2-7 better, so the J call may be wrong. This CDR3 is built from 15 residues. Per the germline V gene, CDR1 is MDHEN and CDR2 is SYDVKM. The CDR3 sequence: CASSLSGQVSYEQYF. DNA of the CDR3: TGTGCCAGCAGTTTATCTGGACAGGTCTCCTACGAGCAGTACTTC.

The CDR3 bases are TGTGCCAGCAGTACCGGGACTAGCGGGAGTGGGGCCCAGTACTTC. This codes for CASSTGTSGSGAQYF. The chain combines TRBV6-5 with TRBJ2-5, with 14 bases identical to TRBD2. The V segment lost 5 bases and the J segment 9 bases; nucleotides outside the gene matches: 8. The CDR3 length is 15 residues. CDR1 and CDR2 from the germline V gene are MNHEY and SVGAGI.

This clone was counted between two and nine times. V and J are TRBV19 and TRBJ1-5; D gene uncertain. This CDR3 contains 15 residues. The V end lost 3 bases, the J end lost 1 base, and 10 bases lay between the germline ends. From germline, CDR1 is LNHDA and CDR2 SQIVND (reference sequence). CDR3 loop: CASSIPRISNQPQHF. CDR3 nucleotides: TGTGCCAGTAGTATCCCCAGGATCAGCAATCAGCCCCAGCATTTT.

This sequence joins TRBV2 and TRBJ2-1, with unresolved D. Trimming cost V 8 bases and J 8 bases, with 16 bases left between them. The CDR3 runs to 13 residues. The V gene's germline CDR1 is SNHLY and CDR2 FYNNEI. CDR3 in DNA: TGTGCCAGCGGCCGACGACCTCGGGATGAGCAGTTCTTC. Its protein is CASGRRPRDEQFF.

The chain combines TRBV5-1 with TRBJ2-3; TRBD1 aligns across 7 bases. The CDR3 is 17 amino acids. Germline assignment: CDR1 SGHRS and CDR2 YFSETQ. V gave up 0 bases and J gave up 3 bases; unmatched junction bases: 10. CDR3 protein: CASSLAETGLGTDTQYF. CDR3 DNA: TGCGCCAGCAGCTTGGCCGAGACAGGGCTAGGTACAGATACGCAGTATTTT.

This chain uses TRBV10-1 with TRBJ2-2; 7 nucleotides align to TRBD1. The V segment lost 3 bases and the J segment 4 bases; nucleotides outside the gene matches: 8. The CDR3 sequence is 16 residues long. Germline V gene lookup returns CDR1 WNHNN and CDR2 SYGVQD (reference sequence). The CDR3 nucleotides read TGCGCCAGCAGTGATTGGACAGGTCAGAGCACCGGGGAGCTGTTTTTT. This gives the protein CASSDWTGQSTGELFF.

The rearrangement links TRBV9 to TRBJ1-2; 8 bases are shared with TRBD1. V shed 0 bases, J shed 0 bases, and the junction held 4 bases outside the gene matches. The CDR3 covers 16 residues. Germline CDR1 SGDLS, CDR2 YYNGEE. CDR3 loop: CASSVADRGANYGYTF. Written as DNA, the CDR3 is TGTGCCAGCAGCGTAGCTGACAGGGGAGCTAACTATGGCTACACCTTC.

The chain employs TRBV19 and TRBJ1-2; D is perhaps TRBD1 (5 bases). V was shortened by 6 bases and J by 5 bases, with 22 bases between the two germline ends. The germline CDR1 and CDR2 sequences are LNHDA and SQIVND (reference sequence). CDR3 length: 16 residues. DNA for the CDR3: TGTGCCAGTAGGAATGGGGCCGCGGGGTCTCTTTATGGCTACACCTTC. This gives the protein CASRNGAAGSLYGYTF.

The J gene is TRBJ1-4, the V gene TRBV6-5; maybe TRBD1 (6 bases). Deletions cut 5 bases from V and 3 bases from J, with 13 bases between. Germline V lookup: CDR1 MNHEY, CDR2 SVGAGI. The CDR3 is 15 residues long. Here the CDR3 DNA reads TGTGCCAGCAGTCTCAAGACAGGACCTAATGAAAAACTGTTTTTT. Translated, it gives CASSLKTGPNEKLFF.

V usage is TRBV6-5 and J usage is TRBJ2-5, with TRBD2 as a possible D gene (5 bases). CDR3 length equals 13 residues. Germline-derived CDR1 and CDR2 are MNHEY and SVGAGI. Between the trimmed V and J ends, which lost 5 bases and 3 bases, there was a span of 10 bases. Here the CDR3 DNA reads TGTGCCAGCAGTGAATTCGGGGAAGAGACCCAGTACTTC. Translation: CASSEFGEETQYF.

This chain connects TRBV14 to TRBJ2-5, with TRBD2 identical over 11 bases. V lost 1 base, J lost 4 bases, and 8 bases stayed unmatched. The germline gives CDR1 SGHDN, CDR2 FVKESK. The CDR3 runs to 17 residues. In nucleotides, the CDR3 is TGTGCCAGCAGCCAAGTACCCGGGCTAGCGGGAGGAGAGACCCAGTACTTC. Amino acid sequence: CASSQVPGLAGGETQYF.

This clone came up once. The chain recombines TRBV27 with TRBJ2-7; D is perhaps TRBD1 (6 bases). V was cut by 2 bases and J by 7 bases, with 12 bases left in between. CDR1 MNHEY and CDR2 SMNVEV come from the germline V gene (reference sequence). This CDR3 is built from 13 residues. The CDR3 reads CASSLTGPGEQYF. The CDR3 region has the DNA TGTGCCAGCAGTTTAACAGGGCCGGGGGAGCAGTACTTC.